The sequence of this T cell receptor beta chain was determined in a study of graft-versus-host responses after intestinal transplantation. Overall study: Recipients were all induced with anti-thymocyte globulin, then given tacrolimus and steroids for 3 to 4 years. Study-level results: Among recipient marrow samples, GvH clones were found; some appeared first in ileum or blood. Peak circulating GvH clone levels were associated with early post-transplant HvG declines.

Germline CDR1 is MDHEN and CDR2 is SYDVKM. The V end lost 2 bases, the J end lost 2 bases, and 10 bases lay between the germline ends. The CDR3 is made up of 14 amino acids. About this clone: What it recognizes is unknown.

Profiling relied on immunoSEQ multiplex PCR, and the TCRdb table lists in-frame clones only, not all of them. The repertoire consists of 130,000 to 150,000 clones, with approximately 91% occurring once and the leading ten covering about 0.19%. The clonotype originates from a human donor who received an intestinal transplant. The specimen comprised unstimulated CD4+ T cells sorted from spleen or lymph node cells, sampled before intestinal transplant. The V call is TRBV28, the J call TRBJ2-7; D remains unclear. The CDR3 nucleotides read TGTGCCAGCAGTTTAGTCGAGCGACCCTACGAGCAGTACTTC. It codes for CASSLVERPYEQYF.